The 22 T cell receptor beta chains presented below share a single source sample, sequenced in a study of cytomegalovirus exposure and HLA in healthy donors. PCR involved 60 Vbeta and 13 Jbeta primers. TCRdb's copy holds only in-frame clones and misses some; the assay was immunoSEQ multiplex PCR. The table has about 200,000 clones, about 12% seen once. Sequencing was performed on PBMCs. The receptors derive from a man aged 50 or older in good health and CMV-seropositive.

The rearrangement uses TRBV7-8 and TRBJ2-1; 7 bases agree with TRBD1. CDR1 is SGHVS and CDR2 is FQNEAQ in the germline V gene. The CDR3 is 14 amino acids. V lost 0 bases, J lost 6 bases, and 2 bases stayed unmatched. CDR3 region: CASSLARTGNEQFF. The CDR3 DNA sequence: TGTGCCAGCAGCTTAGCCCGGACAGGCAATGAGCAGTTCTTC.

This clone was detected a few times. The chain recombines TRBV4-3 with TRBJ1-1; D possibly corresponds to TRBD1 (5 bases). From germline, CDR1 is LGHNA and CDR2 YSLEER. CDR3 length: 16 amino acids. V lost 1 base, J lost 5 bases, and 17 bases lay in between. This CDR3 reads CASSQGPRSGGTEAFF. CDR3 DNA sequence: TGCGCCAGCAGCCAAGGGCCCCGCTCCGGGGGTACTGAAGCTTTCTTT.

The V and J genes are TRBV5-6 and TRBJ1-2; 8 bases are a match to TRBD1. The V and J ends lost 4 bases and 5 bases, in that order; junction bases with no gene match: 7. The CDR3 loop spans 14 amino acids. CDR1 is SGHDT and CDR2 is YYEEEE in the germline V gene. The CDR3 protein is CASSLRTGKYGYTF. DNA of the CDR3: TGTGCCAGCAGCCTCCGGACAGGGAAATATGGCTACACCTTC.

V is TRBV12-2 and J is TRBJ2-7; the DNA was not used to check the table's D call, TRBD2. TRBV12-2 is listed as a pseudogene. CDR3 length: 19 amino acids. The CDR3 protein is CASRSRSPSGGDSSYEQYV. Written as DNA, the CDR3 is TGTGCAAGTCGCTCCAGATCCCCTAGCGGGGGAGATAGCTCCTACGAGCAGTACGTC.

The CDR3 DNA reads as TGTGCCAGCAGTTACTCGAGAGGGGGCGCCTATTCACCCCTCCACTTT. Translated, it gives CASSYSRGGAYSPLHF. The chain employs TRBV6-5 and TRBJ1-6; TRBD1 aligns across 7 bases. From germline, CDR1 is MNHEY and CDR2 SVGAGI. This CDR3 is built from 16 residues. Trimming cost V 0 bases and J 8 bases; bases outside gene matches: 7.

V is TRBV6-4 and J is TRBJ2-1; TRBD2 agrees at 9 bases. Unmatched junction bases numbered 11, after V lost 3 bases and J lost 8 bases. The CDR3 spans 16 residues. The V gene's germline CDR1 is MRHNA and CDR2 SNTAGT. The CDR3 reads CASSEVAAGGLDEQFF. The CDR3 nucleotides are TGTGCCAGCAGTGAAGTGGCGGCGGGGGGGTTGGATGAGCAGTTCTTC.

This clone was picked up a small number of times. The chain recombines TRBV5-4 with TRBJ1-1; D gene ambiguous. The V gene lost 0 bases and the J gene lost 11 bases, with 14 bases spanning the gap. The CDR3 is 13 residues long. Germline V gene data show CDR1 as SGHNT and CDR2 as YYREEE (reference sequence). CDR3 amino acids: CASSLVREGAAFF. DNA of the CDR3: TGTGCCAGCAGCTTGGTGAGGGAGGGAGCCGCTTTCTTT.

This clone was counted a few times. The rearrangement uses TRBV18 and TRBJ1-1; maybe TRBD1 (6 bases). The germline V gene encodes CDR1 KGHSH and CDR2 LQKENI. This CDR3 spans 13 amino acids. The V and J ends lost 2 bases and 3 bases respectively, with 7 bases between them. This chain's CDR3 is CASSPGQYTEAFF. The CDR3 nucleotides read TGTGCCAGCTCACCAGGACAGTACACTGAAGCTTTCTTT.

The chain recombines TRBV6-5 with TRBJ2-5; the match to TRBD2 covers 8 bases. The CDR3 loop spans 14 amino acids. The germline gives CDR1 MNHEY, CDR2 SVGAGI. J lost 5 bases, V lost 7 bases, and 9 bases had no gene match. The CDR3 DNA reads as TGTGCCAGCATTGCAGCGGGGGCCGTGGAGACCCAGTACTTC. This gives the protein CASIAAGAVETQYF.

This chain connects TRBV5-6 to TRBJ2-3; 13 bases are a match to TRBD2. Trimming took 1 base from V and 2 from J; bases not matched to a gene: 4. The CDR3 spans 17 residues. Germline lookup yields CDR1 SGHDT and CDR2 YYEEEE. The CDR3 loop reads CASSLTSGGAFTDTQYF. DNA of the CDR3: TGTGCCAGCAGCTTGACTAGCGGGGGGGCTTTCACAGATACGCAGTATTTT.

This chain uses TRBV7-2 with TRBJ1-3, with a possible D match to TRBD1 (6 bases). The ends were cut back, 2 bases at V and 0 bases at J, with 17 bases in the middle. There are 18 residues in the CDR3. Germline CDR1 is SGHTA and CDR2 is FQGNSA. The CDR3: CASSLWRVRGYSGNTIYF. The CDR3 nucleotides read TGTGCCAGCAGCTTATGGCGTGTGAGGGGGTACTCTGGAAACACCATATATTTT.

This clone was detected only a few times. V and J are TRBV6-1 and TRBJ2-1, with 13 positions matching TRBD2. Germline CDR1 and CDR2: MNHNS and SASEGT. The CDR3 runs 18 residues. Trimming took 2 bases from V and 6 from J; bases not matched to a gene: 10. The CDR3 sequence: CASSENGWGLAGLNEQFF. In nucleotides, the CDR3 is TGTGCCAGCAGTGAAAATGGATGGGGACTAGCGGGGCTCAATGAGCAGTTCTTC.

The chain couples TRBV9 to TRBJ2-1; 10 nucleotides match TRBD1. Germline V gives CDR1 SGDLS, CDR2 YYNGEE. The CDR3 has 15 amino acids. J gave up 7 bases and V 4 bases, and 8 bases lay outside the gene matches. The CDR3 nucleotides are TGTGCCAGCAGCCACCGAGGGACAGGGGAGAATGAGCAGTTCTTC. It is translated as CASSHRGTGENEQFF.

The J gene is TRBJ1-4, the V gene TRBV7-6; 8 nucleotides line up with TRBD1. The CDR3 is made up of 13 amino acids. Germline CDR1 SGHVS, CDR2 FNYEAQ. J was trimmed by 7 bases and V by 3 bases; bases with no gene match: 1. The CDR3 DNA sequence: TGTGCCAGCAGCTTCGACAGGGGTGAAAAACTGTTTTTT. Translating gives CASSFDRGEKLFF.

This clone was seen many times. This chain uses TRBV7-8 with TRBJ1-4; a possible D gene is TRBD1 (5 bases). Germline CDR1 and CDR2: SGHVS and FQNEAQ. The CDR3 is 11 residues long. The V gene lost 5 bases and the J gene lost 13 bases, with 11 bases spanning the gap. CDR3 sequence (DNA): TGTGCCAGCAGCCTAGGACAAGTACTGTTTTTT. Protein sequence: CASSLGQVLFF.

This clone has more than one count but fewer than ten. V usage is TRBV5-4 and J usage is TRBJ1-4; tentative D call: TRBD1 (5 bases). The germline V gene has CDR1 SGHNT and CDR2 YYREEE (reference sequence). Trimming cost V 0 bases and J 7 bases, with 16 bases left between them. This CDR3 comprises 16 residues. CDR3: CASSLDAGPSIEKLFF. CDR3 bases: TGTGCCAGCAGCTTGGATGCGGGGCCTTCTATTGAAAAACTGTTTTTT.

The chain links TRBV28 to TRBJ2-3, with 9 bases lining up with TRBD2. The V and J ends lost 5 bases and 5 bases, in that order; junction bases with no gene match: 14. CDR3 size: 17 residues. Germline V gene lookup returns CDR1 MDHEN and CDR2 SYDVKM. CDR3 protein: CASSPVYGGGAKDTQYF. The CDR3 region has the DNA TGTGCCAGCAGTCCAGTTTATGGCGGGGGGGCGAAAGATACGCAGTATTTT. The entire variable domain, with the rest obtained from reference TRBV28 and TRBJ2-3, is as follows: DVKVTQSSRYLVKRTGEKVFLECVQDMDHENMFWYRQDPGLGLRLIYFSYDVKMKEKGDIPEGYSVSREKKERFSLILESASTNQTSMYLCASSPVYGGGAKDTQYFGPGTRLTVL.

The chain is built from TRBV2 and TRBJ2-5; D ambiguous. The CDR3 spans 13 residues. Trimming pared 4 bases from V and 1 base from J, leaving 7 bases between. CDR1 is SNHLY and CDR2 is FYNNEI in the germline V gene. The CDR3 spells CASSADSQETQYF. The CDR3 coding sequence is TGTGCCAGCAGTGCTGACTCCCAAGAGACCCAGTACTTC.

The chain combines TRBV2 with TRBJ2-5; a weak D match, TRBD2 (5 bases). In germline, CDR1 is SNHLY, CDR2 FYNNEI. V was trimmed by 5 bases and J by 2 bases, leaving 15 bases between them. The CDR3 runs to 15 residues. As DNA, the CDR3 is TGTGCCAGCAGTCGGGCTAGCCGCGTACAAGAGACCCAGTACTTC. It yields the protein CASSRASRVQETQYF.

The chain recombines TRBV5-5 with TRBJ1-6; D not resolved. Trimming removed 0 bases at V and 0 bases at J, with 7 bases between. CDR1 is SGHKS, CDR2 YYEKEE, per germline (reference sequence). This CDR3 has 16 residues. The CDR3 DNA reads TGTGCCAGCAGCTTGGCCGTGAGCTCCTATAATTCACCCCTCCACTTT. This codes for CASSLAVSSYNSPLHF.

This clone appeared a few times. The gene calls are TRBV4-3 and TRBJ2-5, with D possibly matching TRBD2 (5 bases). Trimming removed 3 bases from V and 5 bases from J, with 7 bases in between. CDR1 LGHNA and CDR2 YSLEER come from the germline V gene. This CDR3 comprises 12 residues. In DNA, the CDR3 is TGCGCCAGCAGCCAGCCGGGGGAGACCCAGTACTTC. The encoded protein is CASSQPGETQYF.

DNA of the CDR3: TGTGCCAGCAGCGTTAAGAGCCACACAGATACGCAGTATTTT. This gives the protein CASSVKSHTDTQYF. The chain is built from TRBV9 and TRBJ2-3; D is ambiguous. The V end lost 2 bases, the J end lost 2 bases, and 9 bases lay between the germline ends. The germline V gene encodes CDR1 SGDLS and CDR2 YYNGEE. This CDR3 is 14 amino acids long.